Shown below are 25 T cell receptor beta chains from a single sample sequenced in a study of blood T cell repertoires in COVID-19. Assay used: immunoSEQ multiplex PCR; TCRdb lists only in-frame clones, some missing. The profile shows approximately 180,000 clones, roughly 91% of them singletons. Sequenced: peripheral blood. The receptors derive from a man between 40 and 49 years old with active or convalescent COVID-19.

This chain links TRBV9 with TRBJ2-3; TRBD2 aligns across 9 bases. V gave up 0 bases and J gave up 3 bases; unmatched junction bases: 5. The germline V gene has CDR1 SGDLS and CDR2 YYNGEE. This CDR3 contains 16 residues. CDR3 DNA: TGTGCCAGCAGCGTAGGCCCTAGCGGGGTAACAGATACGCAGTATTTT. It codes for CASSVGPSGVTDTQYF.

The J gene is TRBJ2-7, the V gene TRBV12-3 or TRBV12-4, with 7 bases fitting TRBD1. CDR3 length: 13 amino acids. V gave up 1 base and J gave up 6 bases; unmatched junction bases: 3. CDR3 in amino acids: CASSLGTGLEQYF. CDR3 sequence (DNA): TGTGCCAGCAGTTTAGGGACAGGCCTCGAGCAGTACTTC.

This rearrangement joins TRBV6-6 to TRBJ2-4; 11 positions match TRBD2. The CDR3 runs to 24 residues. The germline V gene encodes CDR1 MNHNY and CDR2 SVGAGI (reference sequence). The ends lost 5 bases at V and 0 bases at J; junction bases unmatched: 27. The CDR3 DNA reads TGTGCCAGCAGTCCAGGTTGGTCAGGGGCGATGACTAGCGGGGCATCCAGAGCCAAAAACATTCAGTACTTC. The encoded protein is CASSPGWSGAMTSGASRAKNIQYF.

This clone was recorded only once. The chain carries TRBV19 and TRBJ1-2; D uncertain. Looked up from germline, CDR1 is LNHDA and CDR2 is SQIVND (reference sequence). The length of the CDR3 is 11 residues. Trimming shortened V by 10 bases and J by 8 bases, and 14 bases separated the two germline ends. CDR3 sequence: CATRREEGYTF. DNA of the CDR3: TGTGCCACCCGACGAGAGGAGGGCTACACCTTC.

This clone was counted once. The chain recombines TRBV19 with TRBJ1-1; 8 bases match TRBD1. This CDR3 spans 15 amino acids. Germline trimming cut 6 bases from V and 4 bases from J; bases unmatched to any gene: 10. From germline, CDR1 is LNHDA and CDR2 SQIVND (reference sequence). Here the CDR3 reads CASSPIAGGLTEAFF. The CDR3, as DNA: TGTGCCAGTAGCCCTATAGCAGGGGGCCTCACTGAAGCTTTCTTT.

V usage is TRBV6-4 and J usage is TRBJ1-5; D remains ambiguous. The CDR3 has 14 amino acids. CDR1 is MRHNA and CDR2 is SNTAGT in the germline V gene. Trimming took 5 bases from V and 6 from J, leaving 14 bases between them. Here the CDR3 reads CASSLNEGSQPQHF. Here the CDR3 DNA reads TGTGCCAGCAGTCTTAATGAGGGCTCTCAGCCCCAGCATTTT.

V usage is TRBV11-1 and J usage is TRBJ1-2, with a weak D call TRBD1 (6 bases). The germline V gene has CDR1 SGHAT and CDR2 FQDESV (reference sequence). V lost 5 bases, J lost 3 bases, and 10 bases lay in between. This CDR3 is 13 amino acids long. The CDR3 loop reads CASSQGQYYGYTF. As DNA, the CDR3 is TGTGCCAGCAGCCAAGGACAGTACTATGGCTACACCTTC.

This rearrangement joins TRBV12-3 or TRBV12-4 to TRBJ1-5; TRBD1 matches 7 bases. The CDR3 is made up of 13 amino acids. The J segment lost 7 bases and the V segment lost 6 bases, leaving 6 bases of the junction unmatched. The CDR3 DNA reads TGTGCCAGCAGCGTAGGGGGCGGGCAGCCCCAGCATTTT. It yields the protein CASSVGGGQPQHF.

The rearrangement joins TRBV24-1 to TRBJ2-2, with a tentative D call TRBD1 (5 bases). Deletions cut 2 bases from V and 4 bases from J, with 10 bases between. Germline assignment: CDR1 KGHDR and CDR2 SFDVKD. CDR3 length: 15 amino acids. The CDR3 sequence is CATSDSRVSTGELFF. In nucleotides, the CDR3 is TGTGCCACCAGTGATTCCAGGGTTAGCACCGGGGAGCTGTTTTTT.

This clone was detected only once. The gene calls are TRBV5-4 and TRBJ1-2, with D tentatively TRBD1 (6 bases). Germline CDR1 SGHNT, CDR2 YYREEE (reference sequence). V was clipped by 1 base and J by 6 bases, with 10 bases between them. The CDR3 consists of 13 residues. CDR3 in amino acids: CASSLTGLDGYTF. The DNA of the CDR3 is TGTGCCAGCAGCTTGACAGGGCTTGATGGCTACACCTTC.

The J gene is TRBJ1-5, the V gene TRBV24-1, with D hard to call. The CDR3 has 13 amino acids. Germline V gene lookup returns CDR1 KGHDR and CDR2 SFDVKD. With 4 bases removed from V and 3 bases from J, the gap between germline ends came to 6 bases. CDR3 residues: CATSDGYNQPQHF. The CDR3, as DNA: TGTGCCACCAGTGACGGGTACAATCAGCCCCAGCATTTT.

The V gene is TRBV29-1, the J gene TRBJ2-2; no clear D. Between the trimmed V and J ends, which lost 4 bases and 0 bases, there was a span of 12 bases. In germline, CDR1 is SQVTM, CDR2 ANQGSEA. The CDR3 length is 15 residues. CDR3 nucleotide sequence: TGCAGCGTTGGTCGCTCGGGTACGAACACCGGGGAGCTGTTTTTT. Translation gives CSVGRSGTNTGELFF.

Points on this clone: Other DNA sequences in this specimen translate into the identical CDR3. The rearrangement links TRBV18 to TRBJ1-2, with D perhaps matching TRBD1 (5 bases). This CDR3 spans 13 amino acids. CDR1 KGHSH and CDR2 LQKENI come from the germline V gene. The V and J ends lost 6 bases and 3 bases respectively, with 11 bases between them. This CDR3 reads CASSPDRDYGYTF. The CDR3 DNA sequence: TGTGCCAGCTCGCCCGACAGAGACTATGGCTACACCTTC.

V and J are TRBV24-1 and TRBJ1-2; TRBD1 is a possible D gene (6 bases). V lost 9 bases, J lost 2 bases, and 15 bases lay in between. Germline V gene data show CDR1 as KGHDR and CDR2 as SFDVKD. The CDR3 has 14 residues. The CDR3 DNA is TGTGCCACCCAACCTAGTACAGGGAACTATGGCTACACCTTC. It is translated as CATQPSTGNYGYTF.

The V call is TRBV6-6, the J call TRBJ1-1; no clear D gene. The V end lost 5 bases, the J end lost 8 bases, and 15 bases lay between the germline ends. The CDR3 is 13 amino acids. Germline V gives CDR1 MNHNY, CDR2 SVGAGI (reference sequence). CDR3 protein: CASSIQGGGEAFF. The CDR3 DNA is TGTGCCAGCAGTATCCAAGGAGGAGGGGAAGCTTTCTTT.

Worth noting for this clone: Other DNA variants within this sample encode the same CDR3. The chain employs TRBV9 and TRBJ1-3; D gene uncertain. Germline CDR1 reads SGDLS; CDR2 reads YYNGEE. The CDR3 runs 12 residues. V lost 4 bases and J lost 4, with 6 bases in between. The CDR3: CASSPRGNTIYF. DNA for the CDR3: TGTGCCAGCAGCCCCCGGGGAAACACCATATATTTT.

There are a few counts of this clone. The chain combines TRBV5-1 with TRBJ1-1; 7 bases line up with TRBD1. Germline V gene data show CDR1 as SGHRS and CDR2 as YFSETQ. The CDR3 covers 13 residues. Losses at the gene ends were 4 bases for V and 6 bases for J; bases not matched to a gene: 6. Here the CDR3 reads CASSRDSGSEAFF. CDR3 in DNA: TGCGCCAGCAGCCGGGACAGTGGTTCTGAAGCTTTCTTT.

This clone showed up just a few times. The chain uses TRBV2 and TRBJ2-1, with TRBD2 matching over 10 bases. The CDR3 runs 14 residues. Trimming at V came to 6 bases and at J to 9 bases, leaving 8 bases not matched to a gene. The germline CDR1 and CDR2 sequences are SNHLY and FYNNEI. CDR3 sequence: CASSQGLAQSEQFF. The DNA for the CDR3 is TGTGCCAGCAGCCAGGGACTAGCGCAGTCTGAGCAGTTCTTC.

The V call is TRBV5-1, the J call TRBJ2-1, with a weak D call TRBD1 (5 bases). CDR1 and CDR2 from the germline V gene are SGHRS and YFSETQ. Trimming took off 0 bases at V and 3 bases at J, with 7 bases between the two ends. The CDR3 spans 14 residues. The CDR3 nucleotides read TGCGCCAGCAGCTTGGTCAGGGACTACAATGAGCAGTTCTTC. It translates to CASSLVRDYNEQFF. Based on the CDR3 plus reference TRBV5-1 and TRBJ2-1, the full variable domain is KAGVTQTPRYLIKTRGQQVTLSCSPISGHRSVSWYQQTPGQGLQFLFEYFSETQRNKGNFPGRFSGRQFSNSRSEMNVSTLELGDSALYLCASSLVRDYNEQFFGPGTRLTVL.

The chain has TRBV28 and TRBJ1-2, with TRBD1 matching over 9 bases. V shed 4 bases and J 1 base; nucleotides not matched to a gene: 7. This CDR3 has 16 residues. CDR1 and CDR2 from the germline V gene are MDHEN and SYDVKM. CDR3 nucleotides: TGTGCCAGCAGTTCTCCGACAGGGGGAGTTAACTATGGCTACACCTTC. Protein product: CASSSPTGGVNYGYTF.

The chain joins TRBV30 to TRBJ1-5, with 10 positions matching TRBD1. Trimming cost V 5 bases and J 5 bases; bases outside gene matches: 12. This CDR3 contains 16 residues. Germline V gene lookup returns CDR1 GTSNPN and CDR2 SVGIG (reference sequence). The CDR3 nucleotides read TGTGCCTGGTACCCTTGGGAGGACAGGGGGGATCAGCCCCAGCATTTT. Amino acids: CAWYPWEDRGDQPQHF.

Written as DNA, the CDR3 is TGTGCCAGCAGTTTATCTCGGGGGGTAAAAGAGCAGTACTTC. Protein product: CASSLSRGVKEQYF. The V and J genes are TRBV27 and TRBJ2-7, with 7 bases fitting TRBD2. Germline V lookup: CDR1 MNHEY, CDR2 SMNVEV (reference sequence). The CDR3 totals 14 residues. V trimming: 0 bases; J trimming: 7 bases; junction bases outside the gene matches: 6.

The CDR3 here is CAWSVRVSGENYNEQFF. For the CDR3, the DNA is TGTGCCTGGAGTGTAAGGGTTAGCGGGGAGAATTACAATGAGCAGTTCTTC. J is TRBJ2-1 and V is TRBV30, with TRBD2 identical over 8 bases. The CDR3 is 17 amino acids. The V and J ends lost 0 bases and 4 bases, in that order; junction bases with no gene match: 11. Germline CDR1 is GTSNPN and CDR2 is SVGIG (reference sequence).

This clone was observed once. The rearrangement joins TRBV7-8 to TRBJ2-1, with 12 bases lining up with TRBD2. The CDR3 runs 16 residues. Germline loops: CDR1 SGHVS, CDR2 FQNEAQ. V lost 4 bases and J lost 8; bases outside the gene matches: 9. CDR3 bases: TGTGCCAGCAGCTCTCCGACTAGCGGGAGCTTCTATGAGCAGTTCTTC. Translating it yields CASSSPTSGSFYEQFF.

This sequence joins TRBV7-3 and TRBJ2-5; D perhaps matches TRBD2 (5 bases). The germline gives CDR1 SGHTA, CDR2 FQGTGA. The ends were cut back, 0 bases at V and 4 bases at J, with 12 bases in the middle. This CDR3 contains 15 residues. The DNA for the CDR3 is TGTGCCAGCAGCTTAACGAGTCCAGGAGGAGAGACCCAGTACTTC. Its translation is CASSLTSPGGETQYF.